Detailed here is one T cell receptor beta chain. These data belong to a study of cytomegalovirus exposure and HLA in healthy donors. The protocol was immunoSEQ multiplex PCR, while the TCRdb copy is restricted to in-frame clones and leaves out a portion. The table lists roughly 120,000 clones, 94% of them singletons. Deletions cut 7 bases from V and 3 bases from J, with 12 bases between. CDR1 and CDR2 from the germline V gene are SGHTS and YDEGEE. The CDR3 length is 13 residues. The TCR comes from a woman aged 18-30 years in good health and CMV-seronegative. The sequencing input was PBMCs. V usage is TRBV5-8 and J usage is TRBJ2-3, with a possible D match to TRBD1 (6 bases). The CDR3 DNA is TGTGCCAGCTTAACTAGGGGGACAGATACGCAGTATTTT. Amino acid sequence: CASLTRGTDTQYF.